A selection of T cell receptor beta chains follows, all from one sample in a study of control samples from healthy donors and cancer patients. This table comes from immunoSEQ multiplex PCR, and its TCRdb copy is limited to in-frame clones, with some not included. The sample holds about 250,000 clones, almost 85% seen once. Sequenced material: PBMCs. These receptors came from a woman aged 60 to 75 with lung cancer. Both conserved end residues are part of each CDR3. D genes are given only for firm matches. Clone size is shown for a subset of rows, as once, few, many or a class of expanded clone.

D gene	V gene	J gene	clone size	CDR3 DNA	CDR3 protein
-	TRBV5-1	TRBJ2-1	-	TGCGCCAGCAGCGCCACTGACAATGAGCAGTTCTTC	CASSATDNEQFF
TRBD2	TRBV5-1	TRBJ2-7	-	TGCGCCAGCAGCTGGATCCCCGGGGGGGGCGAGCAGTACTTC	CASSWIPGGGEQYF
-	TRBV10-3	TRBJ1-3	-	TGTGCCTGGTCTCCGCGGGGAAGCTCTGGAAACACCATATATTTT	CAWSPRGSSGNTIYF
-	TRBV4-2	TRBJ2-7	-	TGTGCCAGCAGAAGAATAGCGGTTCTCTACGAGCAGTACTTC	CASRRIAVLYEQYF
TRBD1	TRBV27	TRBJ2-1	-	TGTGCCAGCAGCCCAGGGGGCAATGAGCAGTTCTTC	CASSPGGNEQFF
TRBD1	TRBV29-1	TRBJ1-1	once	TGCAGCGTTGATCTCGGGGGACAGTCTTCAACTGAAGCTTTCTTT	CSVDLGGQSSTEAFF
-	TRBV4-1	TRBJ1-1	-	TGCGCCAGCAGCCAAGAAAGGAACTCTATGAACACTGAAGCTTTCTTT	CASSQERNSMNTEAFF
-	TRBV19	TRBJ1-5	-	TGTGCCAGTAGTATTTCCACAGGGTCATATCAGCCCCAGCATTTT	CASSISTGSYQPQHF
-	TRBV3-1/TRBV3-2	TRBJ2-1	-	TGTGCCAGCAGCCTTGCTAGCGCCCCCTACAATGAGCAGTTCTTC	CASSLASAPYNEQFF
TRBD2	TRBV4-2	TRBJ2-3	-	TGTGCCAGCAGCCAATTTCAACGGACGGGGCTAGCGGGAGGCACAGATACGCAGTATTTT	CASSQFQRTGLAGGTDTQYF
-	TRBV9	TRBJ2-3	-	TGTGCCAGCAGCGTAGTCGGGGTTTCAGATACGCAGTATTTT	CASSVVGVSDTQYF
-	TRBV12-3/TRBV12-4	TRBJ2-5	-	TGTGCCAGCAGTTTAAGTAGAGAGACCCAGTACTTC	CASSLSRETQYF
-	TRBV15	TRBJ2-6	-	TGTGCCACCAGGCCCGCGGTGGGGCTCTCTGGGGCCAACGTCCTGACTTTC	CATRPAVGLSGANVLTF
-	TRBV19	TRBJ1-5	-	TGTGCCAGTAGTCCTCGCCGGGATCAGCCCCAGCATTTT	CASSPRRDQPQHF
TRBD1	TRBV5-8	TRBJ2-6	few	TGTGCCAGCAGCGGACAGGTCTCTGGGGCCAACGTCCTGACTTTC	CASSGQVSGANVLTF
-	TRBV6-2/TRBV6-3	TRBJ1-1	-	TGTGCCAGCAGCTGGGGGGGACAAATGAACACTGAAGCTTTCTTT	CASSWGGQMNTEAFF
TRBD2	TRBV18	TRBJ2-1	-	TGTGCCAGCTCACCCCGACTAGCGGGAGAAGATGAGCAGTTCTTC	CASSPRLAGEDEQFF
-	TRBV28	TRBJ1-5	few	TGTGCCAGCAGTATATTGAATCAGCCCCAGCATTTT	CASSILNQPQHF
-	TRBV7-9	TRBJ2-1	-	TGTGCCAGCAGCTTAGGGACAGCAAACAATGAGCAGTTCTTC	CASSLGTANNEQFF
TRBD2	TRBV6-2/TRBV6-3	TRBJ2-3	-	TGTGCCAGTAGTGATCCTAGCGGGGGGTCAGATACGCAGTATTTT	CASSDPSGGSDTQYF
TRBD2	TRBV9	TRBJ2-5	few	TGTGCCAGCAGCGTGAGACCATCTAGCGGAAAAGAGACCCAGTACTTC	CASSVRPSSGKETQYF
TRBD2	TRBV18	TRBJ2-1	-	TGTGCCAGCTCACCCCTCGGGGGGGCCTACAATGAGCAGTTCTTC	CASSPLGGAYNEQFF
-	TRBV9	TRBJ2-1	-	TGTGCCAGCAGCGTAAGACCAATCCTGAGCAATGAGCAGTTCTTC	CASSVRPILSNEQFF
TRBD1	TRBV5-1	TRBJ2-2	-	TGCGCCAGCAGGAAGACAGGGGCGAACACCGGGGAGCTGTTTTTT	CASRKTGANTGELFF
-	TRBV18	TRBJ2-7	-	TGTGCCAGCTCACCGGGACTCGACTACGAGCAGTACTTC	CASSPGLDYEQYF